This entry lists 32 T cell receptor beta chains sequenced from one sample in a study of T cell repertoires in cytomegalovirus infection. TCRdb passed the reads through MiXCR, listing each CDR3 protein once. Of some 100,000 distinct CDR3 sequences detected, 23% appear once; the ten largest clones hold around 42%. Material for sequencing was CD8+ T cells from PBMCs. The receptors here all came from a human donor in good health (CMV status not recorded). Some clones in this sample may be carry-over from other donors' samples.

V and J are TRBV12-3 or TRBV12-4 and TRBJ1-1; D is unclear. CDR3 length: 11 residues. V lost 7 bases and J 0 bases, leaving 3 bases between the germline ends. CDR3 in amino acids: CASILNTEAFF. In nucleotides, the CDR3 is TGTGCCAGCATCCTGAACACTGAAGCTTTCTTT.

V is TRBV28 and J is TRBJ1-5, with D unclear. This CDR3 is 15 amino acids long. Germline lookup yields CDR1 MDHEN and CDR2 SYDVKM. V lost 6 bases, J lost 4 bases, and 16 bases lay in between. The CDR3 sequence is CASSPAEGKNQPQHF. The CDR3 DNA is TGTGCCAGCAGCCCTGCGGAGGGTAAAAATCAGCCCCAGCATTTT.

In its sample, this clonotype was seen a few times. V and J are TRBV20-1 and TRBJ2-5; 10 bases align to TRBD2. The CDR3 length is 13 residues. CDR1 DFQATT and CDR2 SNEGSKA come from the germline V gene (reference sequence). The CDR3 DNA follows: TGCAGGACAGCGGGAGGGCCGGGGGAGACCCAGTACTTC. Its protein product is CRTAGGPGETQYF.

The chain has TRBV29-1 and TRBJ1-1; TRBD1 is a possible D gene (6 bases). Trimming pared 7 bases from V and 0 bases from J, leaving 9 bases between. CDR3 size: 12 residues. CDR1 is SQVTM, CDR2 ANQGSEA, per germline. CDR3 in amino acids: CSAGQMNTEAFF. The CDR3 nucleotides read TGCAGCGCTGGACAGATGAACACTGAAGCTTTCTTT.

This clonotype was seen many times. The V call is TRBV11-2, the J call TRBJ2-6; 9 nucleotides match TRBD1. CDR1 and CDR2 (germline): SGHAT, FQNNGV. J lost 3 bases, V lost 0 bases, and 9 bases had no gene match. The CDR3 spans 19 residues. The CDR3 DNA follows: TGTGCCAGCAGCTTAGACGCGGACAGGGGAGAGAGTGGGGCCAACGTCCTGACTTTC. It translates to CASSLDADRGESGANVLTF.

This chain links TRBV29-1 with TRBJ2-7; the D gene is possibly TRBD1 (6 bases). The V gene lost 2 bases and the J gene lost 2 bases, with 19 bases spanning the gap. The CDR3 extends over 16 amino acids. Looked up from germline, CDR1 is SQVTM and CDR2 is ANQGSEA. CDR3 DNA: TGCAGCGTTGAATTTGGTGAGACAGGCGAAACCTACGAGCAGTACTTC. Translating gives CSVEFGETGETYEQYF.

The chain has TRBV28 and TRBJ1-5; D remains unclear. The CDR3 covers 12 residues. V shed 5 bases and J shed 4 bases, with 6 bases lying between them. Germline V gene sequence: CDR1 MDHEN, CDR2 SYDVKM. The CDR3: CASSVLNQPQHF. The CDR3 DNA reads as TGTGCCAGCAGTGTGCTAAATCAGCCCCAGCATTTT.

The rearrangement links TRBV5-1 to TRBJ2-1; D tentatively reads TRBD1 or TRBD2 (7 bases each). Trimming took 2 bases from V and 0 from J, leaving 15 bases between them. Germline assignment: CDR1 SGHRS and CDR2 YFSETQ. This CDR3 contains 17 residues. The CDR3 spells CASSFEGAGVSYNEQFF. The CDR3 DNA reads as TGCGCCAGCAGCTTCGAGGGGGCGGGGGTCTCCTACAATGAGCAGTTCTTC.

This clonotype is a singleton in its sample. The CDR3 sequence: CSAPDRVNTGELFF. CDR3 nucleotide sequence: TGCAGTGCCCCAGACAGGGTTAACACCGGGGAGCTGTTTTTT. V is TRBV20-1 and J is TRBJ2-2; 7 bases agree with TRBD1. V lost 6 bases, J lost 2 bases, and 6 bases stayed unmatched. Germline V gene data show CDR1 as DFQATT and CDR2 as SNEGSKA (reference sequence). The CDR3 runs 14 residues.

This clonotype came up a few times. The genes are TRBV9 and TRBJ2-3; possibly TRBD2 for D (7 bases). Germline loops: CDR1 SGDLS, CDR2 YYNGEE. The CDR3 runs to 15 residues. Trimming left V 3 bases short and J 1 base short, with 12 bases between. CDR3 DNA: TGTGCCAGCAGCGAGGGGGGGCCTCGCACAGATACGCAGTATTTT. Protein sequence: CASSEGGPRTDTQYF.

V is TRBV5-6 and J is TRBJ2-1; D is undetermined. Between the trimmed V and J ends, which lost 4 bases and 7 bases, there was a span of 12 bases. Germline CDR1 SGHDT, CDR2 YYEEEE. The CDR3 is 13 residues long. The CDR3 nucleotides read TGTGCCAGCAGCACCGACCTGGGAAATGAGCAGTTCTTC. Its protein product is CASSTDLGNEQFF.

A few counts support this clonotype. This chain joins TRBV7-3 and TRBJ1-1; TRBD1 agrees at 7 bases. CDR1 is SGHTA, CDR2 FQGTGA, per germline. J gave up 1 base and V 1 base, and 3 bases lay outside the gene matches. There are 15 residues in the CDR3. The CDR3 DNA reads TGTGCCAGCAGCTTAAAGAGGGGGCAGAACACTGAAGCTTTCTTT. Its protein is CASSLKRGQNTEAFF.

The J gene is TRBJ2-7, the V gene TRBV4-1, with D tentatively TRBD2 (5 bases). The V end lost 0 bases, the J end lost 2 bases, and 11 bases lay between the germline ends. The CDR3 is made up of 15 amino acids. The germline V gene encodes CDR1 MGHRA and CDR2 YSYEKL. This CDR3 reads CASSQEDSKAYEQYF. DNA for the CDR3: TGCGCCAGCAGCCAAGAGGACTCGAAAGCCTACGAGCAGTACTTC.

This clonotype has a count of ten or more. The chain employs TRBV7-8 and TRBJ1-5; the match to TRBD1 covers 9 bases. The CDR3 extends over 17 amino acids. Germline CDR1 reads SGHVS; CDR2 reads FQNEAQ. The junction had 13 bases not matched to a gene; V was cut back by 3 bases and J by 7 bases. The CDR3 loop is CASSLLYRDRVEQPQHF. DNA of the CDR3: TGTGCCAGCAGCTTGCTCTACCGGGACAGGGTTGAACAGCCCCAGCATTTT.

V is TRBV28 and J is TRBJ1-4; 8 bases align to TRBD1. This CDR3 contains 14 residues. Germline trimming cut 6 bases from V and 7 bases from J; bases unmatched to any gene: 7. The germline CDR1 and CDR2 sequences are MDHEN and SYDVKM. The CDR3: CASSILGTGEKLFF. The CDR3 DNA follows: TGTGCCAGCAGCATCTTGGGGACAGGTGAAAAACTGTTTTTT. Complete variable domain (other parts from reference TRBV28 and TRBJ1-4): DVKVTQSSRYLVKRTGEKVFLECVQDMDHENMFWYRQDPGLGLRLIYFSYDVKMKEKGDIPEGYSVSREKKERFSLILESASTNQTSMYLCASSILGTGEKLFFGSGTQLSVL.

In this sample, this clonotype turned up once. The J gene is TRBJ1-2, the V gene TRBV25-1, with 7 bases identical to TRBD1. The CDR3 extends over 15 amino acids. Per germline, CDR1 MGHDK and CDR2 SYGVNS. Trimming at V came to 4 bases and at J to 5 bases, leaving 10 bases not matched to a gene. DNA of the CDR3: TGTGCCAGCAGTGGACAGGGCCATGAGACATATGGCTACACCTTC. Residues: CASSGQGHETYGYTF.

This clonotype was recorded many times. The gene calls are TRBV5-1 and TRBJ2-3, with TRBD2 matching 12 bases. V lost 4 bases to trimming and J lost 6 bases; unmatched junction nucleotides: 9. This CDR3 is built from 16 residues. From germline, CDR1 is SGHRS and CDR2 YFSETQ. CDR3 loop: CASSQASGGARDTQYF. The CDR3 bases are TGCGCCAGCAGCCAAGCTAGCGGGGGGGCCCGGGATACGCAGTATTTT.

The V call is TRBV12-3 or TRBV12-4, the J call TRBJ2-7, with 7 bases identical to TRBD1. After removal of 5 bases from V and 3 bases from J, the junction contained 7 bases not matched to a gene. The CDR3 has 14 amino acids. The CDR3 DNA follows: TGTGCCAGCAGTCCCGAGACAGGGATCTACGAGCAGTACTTC. Translated: CASSPETGIYEQYF.

This clonotype was picked up a small number of times. V is TRBV29-1 and J is TRBJ2-3; D possibly uses TRBD1 or TRBD2 (5 bases each). V gave up 0 bases and J gave up 11 bases, with 30 bases separating them. This CDR3 region has 18 residues. Germline CDR1 is SQVTM and CDR2 is ANQGSEA. In DNA, the CDR3 is TGCAGCGTTGAAGATAATGACCCCGGGGCCCAACCCCTCGAGGTGCAGTATTTT. Protein sequence: CSVEDNDPGAQPLEVQYF.

This clonotype was counted between two and nine times. The chain employs TRBV28 and TRBJ2-3; 11 bases match TRBD2. V trimming: 9 bases; J trimming: 6 bases; junction bases outside the gene matches: 8. This CDR3 spans 14 amino acids. Germline V gives CDR1 MDHEN, CDR2 SYDVKM. CDR3 loop: CASWLAGGGDTQYF. DNA for the CDR3: TGTGCCAGTTGGCTAGCGGGGGGAGGGGATACGCAGTATTTT.

V usage is TRBV6-2 or TRBV6-3 and J usage is TRBJ2-1, with TRBD2 matching over 12 bases. This CDR3 is built from 17 residues. The trim removed 0 bases at V and 14 bases at J, leaving 14 bases unmatched. Per germline, CDR1 MNHEY and CDR2 SVGEGT. CDR3 sequence reads: CASSYSALAGGPPLEFF. As DNA, the CDR3 is TGTGCCAGCAGTTACTCGGCGCTAGCGGGAGGGCCCCCCTTAGAGTTCTTC.

V is TRBV4-3 and J is TRBJ2-3; D possibly corresponds to TRBD2 (6 bases). Germline-derived CDR1 and CDR2 are LGHNA and YSLEER. The V end lost 0 bases, the J end lost 6 bases, and 13 bases lay between the germline ends. This CDR3 region has 15 residues. For the CDR3, the DNA is TGCGCCAGCAGCCAAGATATACCGGGGAGGGATACGCAGTATTTT. Residues: CASSQDIPGRDTQYF.

This sequence joins TRBV20-1 and TRBJ1-4; weak D call: TRBD1 (5 bases). There are 15 residues in the CDR3. CDR1 is DFQATT, CDR2 SNEGSKA, per germline (reference sequence). V shed 0 bases and J shed 5 bases, with 13 bases lying between them. The CDR3 reads CSARDWGDSNEKLFF. The CDR3 region has the DNA TGCAGTGCTAGAGATTGGGGGGACTCGAATGAAAAACTGTTTTTT.

About this clonotype itself: A much larger clone lies one base from this, so it may be a read error. J is TRBJ2-7 and V is TRBV6-4; a weak D match, TRBD1 (6 bases). Germline loops: CDR1 MRHNA, CDR2 SNTAGT. The length of the CDR3 is 15 residues. In DNA, the CDR3 is TGTGCCAACAGTACTCCCGGACAGATCTCCTACGAGCAGTACTTC. Translated: CANSTPGQISYEQYF.

The genes are TRBV7-9 and TRBJ1-1; D gene uncertain. Germline loops: CDR1 SEHNR, CDR2 FQNEAQ (reference sequence). The V end lost 0 bases, the J end lost 3 bases, and 5 bases lay between the germline ends. The CDR3 length is 13 residues. CDR3 loop: CASSLAGDTEAFF. The CDR3 nucleotides read TGTGCCAGCAGCTTAGCGGGCGACACTGAAGCTTTCTTT.

This clonotype turned up a few times. The gene calls are TRBV15 and TRBJ1-3; 12 bases fit TRBD1. Unmatched junction bases numbered 2, after V lost 5 bases and J lost 0 bases. Germline values: CDR1 LNHNV, CDR2 YYDKDF (reference sequence). The CDR3 sequence is 16 residues long. The CDR3: CATSGTGGSSGNTIYF. The CDR3 DNA sequence: TGTGCCACCAGCGGGACAGGGGGCAGCTCTGGAAACACCATATATTTT.

With regard to this clonotype: One end of the junction fails to match germline, which may point to a read error. The chain is built from TRBV6-1 and TRBJ2-1; TRBD2 agrees at 14 bases. CDR3 size: 16 residues. Germline CDR1 is MNHNS and CDR2 is SASEGT. In DNA form, the CDR3 reads TGTCCCAGCAGTCTCCGACTAGCGGGGGGGCTAGATGAGCAGTTCTTC. Translating gives CPSSLRLAGGLDEQFF.

V gene TRBV2 combines with J gene TRBJ1-1; D not resolved. The V and J ends lost 6 bases and 4 bases respectively, with 6 bases between them. The germline V gene encodes CDR1 SNHLY and CDR2 FYNNEI. The CDR3 runs to 11 residues. The CDR3 nucleotides read TGTGCCAGCAGCCACAGCACTGAAGCTTTCTTT. It yields the protein CASSHSTEAFF.

The chain joins TRBV7-9 to TRBJ1-2; D not certain. The germline CDR1 and CDR2 sequences are SEHNR and FQNEAQ (reference sequence). This CDR3 has 12 residues. V shed 11 bases and J shed 5 bases, with 15 bases lying between them. Here the CDR3 DNA reads TGTGCCCCGACAAGGGCTTCATATGGCTACACCTTC. This sequence encodes CAPTRASYGYTF.

J is TRBJ2-2 and V is TRBV7-6; TRBD1 matches 9 bases. With V trimmed by 4 bases and J by 7 bases, 10 bases remained unmatched. Germline-derived CDR1 and CDR2 are SGHVS and FNYEAQ. CDR3 length: 16 amino acids. CDR3 sequence: CASSWTGALFSGELFF. CDR3 DNA: TGTGCCAGCAGCTGGACAGGGGCCCTTTTCAGCGGGGAGCTGTTTTTT.

This chain connects TRBV20-1 to TRBJ2-1; D ambiguous. In germline, CDR1 is DFQATT, CDR2 SNEGSKA (reference sequence). V lost 0 bases and J lost 3, with 9 bases in between. The CDR3 loop spans 14 amino acids. CDR3: CSARDGYHYNEQFF. The CDR3 region has the DNA TGCAGTGCTAGAGACGGGTACCACTACAATGAGCAGTTCTTC.

At least ten counts were recorded for this clonotype. J is TRBJ1-5 and V is TRBV6-2 or TRBV6-3; D is ambiguous. The CDR3 has 14 residues. Between the trimmed V and J ends, which lost 4 bases and 0 bases, there was a span of 7 bases. CDR1 MNHEY and CDR2 SVGEGT come from the germline V gene. CDR3 loop: CASSLVLSNQPQHF. The CDR3, as DNA: TGTGCCAGCAGTTTGGTCCTTAGCAATCAGCCCCAGCATTTT.